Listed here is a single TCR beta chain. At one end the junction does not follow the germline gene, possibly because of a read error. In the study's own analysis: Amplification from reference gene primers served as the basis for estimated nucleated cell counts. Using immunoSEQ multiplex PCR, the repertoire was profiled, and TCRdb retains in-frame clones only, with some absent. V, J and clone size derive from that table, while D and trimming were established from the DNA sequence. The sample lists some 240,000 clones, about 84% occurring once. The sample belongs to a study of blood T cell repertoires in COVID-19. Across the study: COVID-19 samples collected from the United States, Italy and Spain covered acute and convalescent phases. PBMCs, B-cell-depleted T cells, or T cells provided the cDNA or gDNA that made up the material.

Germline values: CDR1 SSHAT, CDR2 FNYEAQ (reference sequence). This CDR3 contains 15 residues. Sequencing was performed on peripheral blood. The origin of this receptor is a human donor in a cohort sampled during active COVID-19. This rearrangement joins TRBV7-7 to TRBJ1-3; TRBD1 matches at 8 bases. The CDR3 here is CASSSDRGRGNTIYF. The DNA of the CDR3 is TGTGCTAGCAGCTCAGACAGGGGACGCGGAAACACCATATATTTT.